The clone carrying this TCR beta chain was counted many times. These data come from a study of T cells in Graves' hyperthyroidism and ophthalmopathy. V lost 0 bases to trimming and J lost 5 bases, with 19 bases between them. The CDR3 length is 16 residues. Germline loops: CDR1 DFQATT, CDR2 SNEGSKA (reference sequence). Researchers took RNA transcripts and amplified the TCR beta CDR3 regions from them. Initially, a first-round RT-PCR of the TCR CDR3 employed the HTBI primer set. In TCRdb, the multiplex PCR reads were re-called with MiXCR into one record per CDR3 protein. Here the sample spans under 450,000 distinct CDR3 sequences, roughly 17% being singletons. Lactation, pregnancy, other autoimmune disease or uncontrolled infection led to exclusion of patients.

What was sequenced was blood. The chain has TRBV20-1 and TRBJ2-5; tentatively, D is TRBD1 or TRBD2 (5 bases each). The sequence derives from a woman in her twenties or thirties with Graves' hyperthyroidism that later progressed to Graves' ophthalmopathy. The CDR3 is CSARDLGWGTEETQYF. In nucleotides, the CDR3 is TGCAGTGCTAGAGATCTTGGATGGGGGACCGAGGAGACCCAGTACTTC.